This T cell receptor beta chain originates from a study of shared clonotypes between healthy human individuals. The germline CDR1 and CDR2 sequences are SGHAT and FQNNGV. The CDR3 sequence is 19 residues long. Trimming removed 0 bases from V and 0 bases from J; junction bases left unmatched: 10. CD8 cells regarded as naive lacked CD45RO, were positively chosen for CCR7, and omitted terminally differentiated effector memory CD45RA+ cells. TCRdb's copy holds only in-frame clones and misses some; the assay was immunoSEQ multiplex PCR. The sample has about 2.1 million clones; 85% to 95% are singletons. This TCR was sampled from a man between 18 and 35 years old in good health. Some clones in this sample may be carry-over from other donors' samples. The specimen was naive CD8+ T cells from PBMCs. The chain uses TRBV11-2 and TRBJ2-1; 8 bases match TRBD1. The CDR3 reads CASSLDRRRGLSSYNEQFF. The CDR3 DNA is TGTGCCAGCAGCTTAGATAGGCGCAGGGGGCTCAGCTCCTACAATGAGCAGTTCTTC.